This TCR beta chain was obtained from a study of CD8 T cells in ankylosing spondylitis. The V end was cut by 1 base, the J end by 5 bases, with 5 bases between. The length of the CDR3 is 13 residues. Germline V gives CDR1 KGHSH, CDR2 LQKENI. This clonotype came up many times. Its specificity is not known. Study outcomes and limitations: In peripheral blood, disease-linked CD8+ clones occurred at relatively low frequencies. Significant enrichment of disease-linked clones was reportedly seen in matched ankylosing spondylitis synovial fluid. A motif in TCR beta, a set of eight highly homologous variants, appeared characteristic of ankylosing spondylitis blood.

It was by quantitative 5'-RACE with molecular barcodes that TCR beta libraries were made. TCRdb re-called the 5' RACE reads through MiXCR, storing one row per CDR3 protein. This table has approximately 500,000 distinct CDR3 sequences, 12% appearing once. V usage is TRBV18 and J usage is TRBJ2-2; no reliable D call. Material for sequencing was blood, either unsorted or a sorted T cell fraction (not recorded which). This clonotype was sampled from a male donor with ankylosing spondylitis. For the CDR3, the DNA is TGTGCCAGCTCACCACACGCAACCGGGGAGCTGTTTTTT. As protein: CASSPHATGELFF.